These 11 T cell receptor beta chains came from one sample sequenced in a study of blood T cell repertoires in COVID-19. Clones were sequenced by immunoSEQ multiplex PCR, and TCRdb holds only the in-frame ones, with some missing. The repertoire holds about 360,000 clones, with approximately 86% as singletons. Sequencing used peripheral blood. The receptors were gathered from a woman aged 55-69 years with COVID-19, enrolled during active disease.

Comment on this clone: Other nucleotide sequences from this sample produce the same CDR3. The CDR3 coding sequence is TGCGCCAGCAGCTTGGGCCAGGGACACGGGGGCTACACCTTC. Translating it yields CASSLGQGHGGYTF. The chain is built from TRBV5-1 and TRBJ1-2, with D possibly being TRBD1 (6 bases). V lost 0 bases and J 8 bases, leaving 14 bases between the germline ends. The CDR3 is 14 amino acids. Per germline, CDR1 SGHRS and CDR2 YFSETQ.

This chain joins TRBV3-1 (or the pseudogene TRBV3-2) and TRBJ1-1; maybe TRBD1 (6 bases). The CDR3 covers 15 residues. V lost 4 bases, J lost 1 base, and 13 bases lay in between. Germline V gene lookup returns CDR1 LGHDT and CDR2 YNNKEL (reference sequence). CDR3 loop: CASSPPRGRNTEAFF. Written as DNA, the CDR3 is TGTGCCAGCAGCCCCCCCAGGGGCCGGAACACTGAAGCTTTCTTT.

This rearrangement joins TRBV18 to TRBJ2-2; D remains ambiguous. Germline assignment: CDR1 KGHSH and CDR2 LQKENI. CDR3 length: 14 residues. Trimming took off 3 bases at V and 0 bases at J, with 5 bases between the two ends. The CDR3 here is CASSPKSNTGELFF. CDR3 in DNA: TGTGCCAGCTCACCTAAATCGAACACCGGGGAGCTGTTTTTT.

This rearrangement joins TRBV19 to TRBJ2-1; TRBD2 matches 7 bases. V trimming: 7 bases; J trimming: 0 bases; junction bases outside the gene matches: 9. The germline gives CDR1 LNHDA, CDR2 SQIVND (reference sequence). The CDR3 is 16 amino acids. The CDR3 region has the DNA TGTGCCAGTACCCCTAGCGGAGGGGTCTCCTACAATGAGCAGTTCTTC. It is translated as CASTPSGGVSYNEQFF.

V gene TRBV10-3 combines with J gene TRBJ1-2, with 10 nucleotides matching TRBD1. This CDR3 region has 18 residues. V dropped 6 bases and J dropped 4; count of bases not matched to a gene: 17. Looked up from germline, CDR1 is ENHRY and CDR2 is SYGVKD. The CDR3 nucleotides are TGTGCCATCAGCGAATTGTCGACAGGGGGCAGCTATGGCTATGGCTACACCTTC. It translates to CAISELSTGGSYGYGYTF.

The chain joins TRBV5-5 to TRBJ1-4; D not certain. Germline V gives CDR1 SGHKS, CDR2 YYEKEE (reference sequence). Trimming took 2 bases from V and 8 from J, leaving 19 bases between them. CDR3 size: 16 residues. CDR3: CASSLDRKTVREKLFF. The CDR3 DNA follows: TGTGCCAGCAGCTTAGACCGAAAAACAGTAAGGGAAAAACTGTTTTTT.

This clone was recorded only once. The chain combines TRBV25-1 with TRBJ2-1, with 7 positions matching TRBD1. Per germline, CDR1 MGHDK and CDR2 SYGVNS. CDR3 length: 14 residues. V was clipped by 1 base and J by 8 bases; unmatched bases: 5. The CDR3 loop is CASSEWYQGDEQFF. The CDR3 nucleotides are TGTGCCAGCAGTGAATGGTACCAGGGGGATGAGCAGTTCTTC.

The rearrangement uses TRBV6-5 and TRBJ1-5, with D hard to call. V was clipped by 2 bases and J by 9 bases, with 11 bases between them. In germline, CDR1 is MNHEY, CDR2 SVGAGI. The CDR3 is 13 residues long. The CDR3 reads CASSYAGEGPQHF. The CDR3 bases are TGTGCCAGCAGTTACGCCGGCGAGGGGCCCCAGCATTTT.

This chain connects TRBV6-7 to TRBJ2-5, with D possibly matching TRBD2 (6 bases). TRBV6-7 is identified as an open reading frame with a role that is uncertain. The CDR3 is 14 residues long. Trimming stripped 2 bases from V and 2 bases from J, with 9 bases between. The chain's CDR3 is CASSYDGTQETQYF. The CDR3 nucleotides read TGTGCCAGCAGTTACGACGGGACTCAAGAGACCCAGTACTTC.

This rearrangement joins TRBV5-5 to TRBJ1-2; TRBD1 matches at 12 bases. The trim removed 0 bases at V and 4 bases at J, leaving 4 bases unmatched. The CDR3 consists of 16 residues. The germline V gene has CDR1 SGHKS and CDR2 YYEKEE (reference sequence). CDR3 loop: CASSLEPGQGAYGYTF. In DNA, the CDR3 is TGTGCCAGCAGCTTGGAGCCGGGACAGGGGGCCTATGGCTACACCTTC.

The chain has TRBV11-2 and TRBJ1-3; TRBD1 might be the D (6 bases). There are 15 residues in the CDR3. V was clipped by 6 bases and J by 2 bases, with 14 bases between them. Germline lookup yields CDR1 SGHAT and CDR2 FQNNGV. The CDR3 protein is CASRTEGGPGNTIYF. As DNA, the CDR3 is TGTGCCAGCAGGACCGAGGGGGGGCCTGGAAACACCATATATTTT.